The present TCR beta chain was sequenced within a study of T cell repertoires in cytomegalovirus infection (dated by TCRdb to the late 2010s). Regarding the research as a whole: Donor HLA type was relevant to the analysis, because carriage of CMV infection together with the matching HLA type was indicated by public TCR beta signatures. What the research found in general, with its limitations: In both this cohort and an independent cohort of approximately 350 donors, the cumulative frequency of public TCR beta family members distinguished carriers of CMV infection plus the relevant HLA type. The ex vivo response was dominated by HLA-C-restricted CMV-specific TCR beta clonotypes, and the single most frequent clonotype in two of eight donors was supplied by these HLA-C-restricted clonotypes.

This clonotype was recorded once. This clone's antigen is unknown. Base qualities are not recorded, but no much larger clone differs from it by a single base. Weak support is all one read offers. These reads were obtained on an Illumina HiSeq 1500. The public sequencing data were trimmed at Q25 with fastp and processed into clonotypes with MiXCR by TCRdb, which kept only in-frame beta chains. Entries that share a CDR3 protein sequence are merged under the most common genes and DNA. The sample records about 250,000 distinct CDR3 sequences, 9% to 15% of which are singletons. The ten biggest clones cover approximately 1.8% of the sample. The sequencing input was PBMCs. The receptor comes from a human donor in good health (CMV status not recorded). Some clones in this sample may be carry-over from other donors' samples.

The CDR3 reads as follows: CSAGPLAGRGYQETQYF. The DNA sequence follows: TGCAGTGCTGGTCCACTAGCGGGCAGAGGATACCAAGAGACCCAGTACTTC. The sequence links TRBV20-1 to TRBJ2-5, with TRBD2 identical over 9 junction bases. Including cysteine and phenylalanine, the CDR3 has 17 amino acids. The sequence is cut down to CDR3 DNA, 51 bases in frame from base 1. From the germline V gene (reference sequence), CDR1 is DFQATT and CDR2 is SNEGSKA. Relative to germline, V is missing 5 bases and J is missing 0 bases, with 13 bases of the junction outside any gene match.